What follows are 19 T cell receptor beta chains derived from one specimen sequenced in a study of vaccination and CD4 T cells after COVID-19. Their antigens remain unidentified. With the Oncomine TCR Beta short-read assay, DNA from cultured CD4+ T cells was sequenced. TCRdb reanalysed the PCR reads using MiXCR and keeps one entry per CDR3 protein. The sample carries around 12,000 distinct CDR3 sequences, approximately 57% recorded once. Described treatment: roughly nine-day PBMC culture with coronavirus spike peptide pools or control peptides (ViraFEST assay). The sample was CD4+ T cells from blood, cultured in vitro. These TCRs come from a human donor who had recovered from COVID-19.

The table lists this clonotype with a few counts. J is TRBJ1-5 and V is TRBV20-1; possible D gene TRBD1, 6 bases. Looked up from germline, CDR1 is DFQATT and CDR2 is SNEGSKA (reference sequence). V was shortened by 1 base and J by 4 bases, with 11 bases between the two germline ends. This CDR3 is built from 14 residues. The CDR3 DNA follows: TGCAGTGCTAGAGGGGGGCAACCTAATCAGCCCCAGCATTTT. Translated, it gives CSARGGQPNQPQHF.

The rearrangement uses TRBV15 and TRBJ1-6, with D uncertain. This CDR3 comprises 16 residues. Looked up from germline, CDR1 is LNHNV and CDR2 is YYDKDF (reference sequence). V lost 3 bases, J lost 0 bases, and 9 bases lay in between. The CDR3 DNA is TGTGCCACCAGCAGGGAGACGAGCTCCTATAATTCACCCCTCCACTTT. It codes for CATSRETSSYNSPLHF.

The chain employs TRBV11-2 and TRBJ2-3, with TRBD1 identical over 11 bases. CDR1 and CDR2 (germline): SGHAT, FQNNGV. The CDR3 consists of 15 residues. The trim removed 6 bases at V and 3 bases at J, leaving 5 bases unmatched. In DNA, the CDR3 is TGTGCCAGCAGTCTAGGGACAGGGGGGACAGATACGCAGTATTTT. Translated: CASSLGTGGTDTQYF.

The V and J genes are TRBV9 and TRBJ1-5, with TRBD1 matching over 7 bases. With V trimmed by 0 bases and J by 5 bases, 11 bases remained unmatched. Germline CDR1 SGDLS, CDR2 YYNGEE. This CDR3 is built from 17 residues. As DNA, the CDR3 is TGTGCCAGCAGCGTAGCTTTAGGGCAGGGGGACCATCAGCCCCAGCATTTT. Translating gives CASSVALGQGDHQPQHF.

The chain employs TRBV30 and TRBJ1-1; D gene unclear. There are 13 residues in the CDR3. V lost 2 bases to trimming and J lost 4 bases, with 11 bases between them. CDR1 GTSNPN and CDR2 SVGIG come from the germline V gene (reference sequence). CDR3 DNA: TGTGCCTGGAGTCTGGAGGGTAGCACTGAAGCTTTCTTT. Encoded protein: CAWSLEGSTEAFF.

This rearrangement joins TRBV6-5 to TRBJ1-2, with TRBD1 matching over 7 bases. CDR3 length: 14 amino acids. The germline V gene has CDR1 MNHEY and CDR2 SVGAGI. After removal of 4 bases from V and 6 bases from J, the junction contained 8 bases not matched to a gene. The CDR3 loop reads CASSSAGGRDGYTF. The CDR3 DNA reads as TGTGCCAGCAGTTCTGCAGGGGGAAGAGATGGCTACACCTTC.

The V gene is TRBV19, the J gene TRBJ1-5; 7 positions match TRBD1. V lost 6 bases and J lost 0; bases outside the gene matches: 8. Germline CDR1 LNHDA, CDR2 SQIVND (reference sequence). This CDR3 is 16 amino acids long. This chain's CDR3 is CASRRKTGDSNQPQHF. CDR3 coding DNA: TGTGCCAGTAGACGAAAAACAGGGGATAGCAATCAGCCCCAGCATTTT. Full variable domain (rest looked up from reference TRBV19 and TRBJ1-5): DGGITQSPKYLFRKEGQNVTLSCEQNLNHDAMYWYRQDPGQGLRLIYYSQIVNDFQKGDIAEGYSVSREKKESFPLTVTSAQKNPTAFYLCASRRKTGDSNQPQHFGDGTRLSIL.

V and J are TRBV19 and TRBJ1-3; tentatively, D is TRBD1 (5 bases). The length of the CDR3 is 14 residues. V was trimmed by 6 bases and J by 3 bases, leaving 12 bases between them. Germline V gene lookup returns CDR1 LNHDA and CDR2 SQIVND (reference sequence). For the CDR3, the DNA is TGTGCCAGTAGCGGCCGGGGGTATGGAAACACCATATATTTT. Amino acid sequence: CASSGRGYGNTIYF.

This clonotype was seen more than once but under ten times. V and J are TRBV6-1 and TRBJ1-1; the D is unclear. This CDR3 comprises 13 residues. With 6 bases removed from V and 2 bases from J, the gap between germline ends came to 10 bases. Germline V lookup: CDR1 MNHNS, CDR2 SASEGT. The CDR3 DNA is TGTGCCAGCAGAACCCCACAAAACACTGAAGCTTTCTTT. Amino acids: CASRTPQNTEAFF.

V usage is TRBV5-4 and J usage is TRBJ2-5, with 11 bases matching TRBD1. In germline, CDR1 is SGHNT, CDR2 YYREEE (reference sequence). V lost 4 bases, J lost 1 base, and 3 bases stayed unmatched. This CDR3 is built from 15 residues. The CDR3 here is CASSAGQGVQETQYF. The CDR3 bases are TGTGCCAGCAGCGCGGGACAGGGGGTCCAAGAGACCCAGTACTTC. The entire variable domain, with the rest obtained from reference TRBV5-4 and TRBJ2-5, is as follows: ETGVTQSPTHLIKTRGQQVTLRCSSQSGHNTVSWYQQALGQGPQFIFQYYREEENGRGNFPPRFSGLQFPNYSSELNVNALELDDSALYLCASSAGQGVQETQYFGPGTRLLVL.

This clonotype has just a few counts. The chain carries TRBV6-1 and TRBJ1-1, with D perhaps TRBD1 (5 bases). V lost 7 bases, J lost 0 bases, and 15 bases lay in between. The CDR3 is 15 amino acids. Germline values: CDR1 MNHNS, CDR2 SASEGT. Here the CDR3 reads CASTEGPGMNTEAFF. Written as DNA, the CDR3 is TGTGCCAGCACCGAGGGTCCAGGGATGAACACTGAAGCTTTCTTT.

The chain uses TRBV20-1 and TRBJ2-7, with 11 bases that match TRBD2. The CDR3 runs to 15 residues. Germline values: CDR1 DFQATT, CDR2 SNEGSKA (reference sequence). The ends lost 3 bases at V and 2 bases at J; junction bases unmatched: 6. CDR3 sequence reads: CSASQASGRPYEQYF. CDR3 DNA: TGCAGTGCTAGCCAAGCTAGCGGGAGGCCCTACGAGCAGTACTTC.

Here the CDR3 reads CASSLRTGGSGDYGYTF. The CDR3 DNA reads TGTGCCAGCAGCTTGCGGACAGGGGGCTCAGGAGACTATGGCTACACCTTC. J is TRBJ1-2 and V is TRBV7-9; the match to TRBD1 covers 11 bases. The CDR3 has 17 amino acids. CDR1 is SEHNR, CDR2 FQNEAQ, per germline (reference sequence). V shed 3 bases, J shed 3 bases, and the junction held 9 bases outside the gene matches.

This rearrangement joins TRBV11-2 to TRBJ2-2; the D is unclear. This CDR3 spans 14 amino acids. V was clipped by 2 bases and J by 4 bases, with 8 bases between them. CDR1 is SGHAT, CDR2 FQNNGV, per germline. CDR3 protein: CASSLSLGTGELFF. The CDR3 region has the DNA TGTGCCAGCAGCTTATCCTTAGGCACCGGGGAGCTGTTTTTT.

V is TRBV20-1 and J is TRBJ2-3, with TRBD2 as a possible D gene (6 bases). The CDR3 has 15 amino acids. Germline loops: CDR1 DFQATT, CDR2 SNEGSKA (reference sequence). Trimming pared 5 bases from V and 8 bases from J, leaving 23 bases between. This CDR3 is CSADDRDSVLSTQYF. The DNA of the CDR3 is TGCAGTGCTGATGACCGGGACTCCGTGTTGAGTACGCAGTATTTT.

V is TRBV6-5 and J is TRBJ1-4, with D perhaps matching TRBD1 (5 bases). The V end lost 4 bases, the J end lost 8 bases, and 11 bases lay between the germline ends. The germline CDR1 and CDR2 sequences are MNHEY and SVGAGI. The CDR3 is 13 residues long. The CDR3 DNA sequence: TGTGCCAGCAGTTGGGGCGCCGAAGAAAAACTGTTTTTT. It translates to CASSWGAEEKLFF.

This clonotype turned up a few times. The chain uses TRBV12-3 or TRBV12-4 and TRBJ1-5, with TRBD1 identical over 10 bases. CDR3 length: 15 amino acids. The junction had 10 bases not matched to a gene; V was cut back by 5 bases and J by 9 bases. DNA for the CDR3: TGTGCCAGCAGTCCCCGGGACAGGGGTCGCCGGCCCCAGCATTTT. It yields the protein CASSPRDRGRRPQHF.

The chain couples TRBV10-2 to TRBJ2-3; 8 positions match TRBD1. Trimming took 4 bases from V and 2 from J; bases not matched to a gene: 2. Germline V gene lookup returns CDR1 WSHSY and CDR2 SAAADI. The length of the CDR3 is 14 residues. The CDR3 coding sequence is TGCGCCAGCAGTGGGACAGGGTTCACAGATACGCAGTATTTT. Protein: CASSGTGFTDTQYF.

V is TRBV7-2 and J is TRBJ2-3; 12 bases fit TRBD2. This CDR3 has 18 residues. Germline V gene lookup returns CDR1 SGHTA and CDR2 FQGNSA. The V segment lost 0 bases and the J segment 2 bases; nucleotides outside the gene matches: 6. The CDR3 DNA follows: TGTGCCAGCAGCTTAGCGTGGGGACTAGCGGGTACCACAGATACGCAGTATTTT. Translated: CASSLAWGLAGTTDTQYF.